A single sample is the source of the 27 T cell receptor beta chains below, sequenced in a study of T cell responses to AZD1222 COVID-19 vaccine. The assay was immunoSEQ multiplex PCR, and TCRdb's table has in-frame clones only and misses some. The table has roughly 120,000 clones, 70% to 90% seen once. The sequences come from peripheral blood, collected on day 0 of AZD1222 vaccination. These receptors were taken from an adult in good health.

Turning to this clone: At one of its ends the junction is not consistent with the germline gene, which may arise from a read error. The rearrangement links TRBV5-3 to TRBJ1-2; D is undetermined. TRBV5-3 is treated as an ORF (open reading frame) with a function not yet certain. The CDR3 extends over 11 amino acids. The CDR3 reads CARILMGGYTF. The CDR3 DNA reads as TGTGCCAGAATCTTGATGGGGGGCTACACCTTC.

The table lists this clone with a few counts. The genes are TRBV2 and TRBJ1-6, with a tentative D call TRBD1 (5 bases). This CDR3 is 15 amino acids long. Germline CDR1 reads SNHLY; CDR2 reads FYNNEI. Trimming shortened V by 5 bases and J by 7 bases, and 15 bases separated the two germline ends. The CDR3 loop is CASSTRDDTNSPLHF. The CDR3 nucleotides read TGTGCCAGCAGTACCCGGGACGATACGAATTCACCCCTCCACTTT.

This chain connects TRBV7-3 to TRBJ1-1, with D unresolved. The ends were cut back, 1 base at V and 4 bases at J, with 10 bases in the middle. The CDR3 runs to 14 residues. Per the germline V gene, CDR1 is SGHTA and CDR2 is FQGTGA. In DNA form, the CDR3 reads TGTGCCAGCAGCTTAAGGGCCGGAACCACTGAAGCTTTCTTT. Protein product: CASSLRAGTTEAFF.

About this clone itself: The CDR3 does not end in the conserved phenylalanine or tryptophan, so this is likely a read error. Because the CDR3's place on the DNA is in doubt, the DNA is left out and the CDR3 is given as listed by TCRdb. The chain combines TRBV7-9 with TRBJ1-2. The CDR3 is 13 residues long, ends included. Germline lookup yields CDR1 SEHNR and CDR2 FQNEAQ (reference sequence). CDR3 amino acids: CASSLATANFHSS.

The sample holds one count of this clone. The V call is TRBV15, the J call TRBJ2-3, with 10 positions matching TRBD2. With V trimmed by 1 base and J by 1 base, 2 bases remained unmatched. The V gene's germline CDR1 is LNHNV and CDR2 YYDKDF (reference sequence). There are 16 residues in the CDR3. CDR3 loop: CATSRGLAGGTDTQYF. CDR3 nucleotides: TGTGCCACCAGCAGAGGGCTAGCGGGGGGCACAGATACGCAGTATTTT.

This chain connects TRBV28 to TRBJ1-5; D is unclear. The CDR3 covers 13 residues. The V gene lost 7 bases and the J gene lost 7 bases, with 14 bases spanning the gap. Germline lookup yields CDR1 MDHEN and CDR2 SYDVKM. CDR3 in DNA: TGTGCCAGCACCCTCCTCGGTAAACAGCCCCAGCATTTT. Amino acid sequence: CASTLLGKQPQHF.

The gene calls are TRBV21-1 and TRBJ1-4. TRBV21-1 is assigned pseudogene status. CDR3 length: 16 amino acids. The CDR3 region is CASSKGGGVFGEKLFF. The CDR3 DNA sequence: TGTGCCAGCAGCAAAGGGGGCGGGGTTTTTGGCGAAAAACTGTTTTTT.

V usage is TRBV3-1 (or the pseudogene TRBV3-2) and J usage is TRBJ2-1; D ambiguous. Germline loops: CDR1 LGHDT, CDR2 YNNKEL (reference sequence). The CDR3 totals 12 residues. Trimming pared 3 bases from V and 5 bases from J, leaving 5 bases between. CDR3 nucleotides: TGTGCCAGCAGCCAGTCTGACAATGAGCAGTTCTTC. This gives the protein CASSQSDNEQFF.

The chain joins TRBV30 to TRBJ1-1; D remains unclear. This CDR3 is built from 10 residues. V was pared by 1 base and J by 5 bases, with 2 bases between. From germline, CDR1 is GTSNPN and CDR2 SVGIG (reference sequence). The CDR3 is CAWSETEAFF. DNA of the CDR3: TGTGCCTGGAGTGAAACTGAAGCTTTCTTT.

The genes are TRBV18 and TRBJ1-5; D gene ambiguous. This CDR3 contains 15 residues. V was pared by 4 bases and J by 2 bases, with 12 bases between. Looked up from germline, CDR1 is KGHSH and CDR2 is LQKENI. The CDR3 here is CASSLSIGGNQPQHF. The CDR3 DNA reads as TGTGCCAGCTCACTATCGATAGGAGGCAATCAGCCCCAGCATTTT.

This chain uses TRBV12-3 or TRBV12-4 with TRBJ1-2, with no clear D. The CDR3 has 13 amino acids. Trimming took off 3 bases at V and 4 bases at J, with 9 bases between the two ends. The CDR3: CASSFRESYGYTF. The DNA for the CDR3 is TGTGCCAGCAGTTTCCGGGAATCCTATGGCTACACCTTC.

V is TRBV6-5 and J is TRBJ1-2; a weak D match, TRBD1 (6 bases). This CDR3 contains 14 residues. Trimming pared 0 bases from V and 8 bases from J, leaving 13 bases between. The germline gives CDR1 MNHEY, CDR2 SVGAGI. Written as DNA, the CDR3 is TGTGCCAGCAGTTACTCATACAGGGTTGGGGGCTACACCTTC. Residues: CASSYSYRVGGYTF.

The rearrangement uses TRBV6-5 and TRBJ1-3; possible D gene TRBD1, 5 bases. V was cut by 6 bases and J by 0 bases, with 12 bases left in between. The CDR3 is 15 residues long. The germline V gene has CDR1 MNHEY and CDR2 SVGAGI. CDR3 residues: CASRRTRRSGNTIYF. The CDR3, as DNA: TGTGCCAGCAGGAGGACAAGGCGCTCTGGAAACACCATATATTTT.

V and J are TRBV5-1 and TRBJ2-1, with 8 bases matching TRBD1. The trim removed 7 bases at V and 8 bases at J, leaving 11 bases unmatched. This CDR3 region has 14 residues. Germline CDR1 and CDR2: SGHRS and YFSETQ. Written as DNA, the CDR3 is TGCGCCAGCGCGGGCACAGGGGGAGTGGATGAGCAGTTCTTC. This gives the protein CASAGTGGVDEQFF.

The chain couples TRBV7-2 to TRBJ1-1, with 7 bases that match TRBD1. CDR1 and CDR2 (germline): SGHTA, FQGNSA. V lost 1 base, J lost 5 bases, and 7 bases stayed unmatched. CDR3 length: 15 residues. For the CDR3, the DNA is TGTGCCAGCAGCTTAGAGGGCAGGGGGAGGACTGAAGCTTTCTTT. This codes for CASSLEGRGRTEAFF.

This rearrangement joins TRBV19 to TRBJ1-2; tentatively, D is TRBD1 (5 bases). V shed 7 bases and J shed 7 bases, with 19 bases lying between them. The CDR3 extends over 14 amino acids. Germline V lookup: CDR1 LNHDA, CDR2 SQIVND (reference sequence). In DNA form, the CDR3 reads TGTGCCAGTAATCCCGGGACGGAGGTTGTTGGCTACACCTTC. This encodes CASNPGTEVVGYTF.

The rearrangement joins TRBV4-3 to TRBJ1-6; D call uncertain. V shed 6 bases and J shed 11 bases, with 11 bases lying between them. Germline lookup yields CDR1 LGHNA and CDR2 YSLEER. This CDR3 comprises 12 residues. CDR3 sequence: CASSGEDPPLHF. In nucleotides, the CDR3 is TGCGCCAGCAGTGGGGAAGATCCACCCCTCCACTTT.

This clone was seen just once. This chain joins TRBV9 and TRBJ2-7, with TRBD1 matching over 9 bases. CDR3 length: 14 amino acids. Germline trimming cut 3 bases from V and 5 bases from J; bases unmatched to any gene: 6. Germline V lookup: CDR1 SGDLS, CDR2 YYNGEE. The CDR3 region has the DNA TGTGCCAGCAGCGCCGGGACAGGGACAAACGAGCAGTACTTC. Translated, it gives CASSAGTGTNEQYF.

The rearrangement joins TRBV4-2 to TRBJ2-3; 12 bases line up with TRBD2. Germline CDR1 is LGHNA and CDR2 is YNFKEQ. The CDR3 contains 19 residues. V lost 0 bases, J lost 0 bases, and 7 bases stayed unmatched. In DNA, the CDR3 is TGTGCCAGCAGCCAAGATGCGCTAGCGGGAGGGCATAGCACAGATACGCAGTATTTT. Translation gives CASSQDALAGGHSTDTQYF.

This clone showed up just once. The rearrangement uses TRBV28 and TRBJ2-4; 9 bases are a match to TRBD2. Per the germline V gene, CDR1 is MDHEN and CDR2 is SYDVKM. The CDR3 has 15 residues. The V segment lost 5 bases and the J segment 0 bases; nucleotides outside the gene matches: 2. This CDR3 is CASSEAGGAKNIQYF. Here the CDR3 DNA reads TGTGCCAGCAGTGAAGCGGGGGGAGCCAAAAACATTCAGTACTTC. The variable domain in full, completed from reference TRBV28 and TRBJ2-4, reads DVKVTQSSRYLVKRTGEKVFLECVQDMDHENMFWYRQDPGLGLRLIYFSYDVKMKEKGDIPEGYSVSREKKERFSLILESASTNQTSMYLCASSEAGGAKNIQYFGAGTRLSVL.

CDR3 nucleotides: TGTGCCAGCAGCTTGGTCGGGACTACTCGGACTGAAGCTTTCTTT. This translates into CASSLVGTTRTEAFF. The rearrangement uses TRBV7-9 and TRBJ1-1, with D tentatively TRBD1 (5 bases). The ends were cut back, 3 bases at V and 5 bases at J, with 16 bases in the middle. The CDR3 is 15 residues long. Germline V gene lookup returns CDR1 SEHNR and CDR2 FQNEAQ (reference sequence).

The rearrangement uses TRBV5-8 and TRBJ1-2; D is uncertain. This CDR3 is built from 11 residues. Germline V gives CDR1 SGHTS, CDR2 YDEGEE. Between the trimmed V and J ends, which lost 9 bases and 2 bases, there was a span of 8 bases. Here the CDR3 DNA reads TGTGCCACCGGAGGGAACTATGGCTACACCTTC. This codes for CATGGNYGYTF. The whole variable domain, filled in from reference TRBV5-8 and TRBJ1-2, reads EAGVTQSPTHLIKTRGQQATLRCSPISGHTSVYWYQQALGLGLQFLLWYDEGEERNRGNFPPRFSGRQFPNYSSELNVNALELEDSALYLCATGGNYGYTFGSGTRLTVV.

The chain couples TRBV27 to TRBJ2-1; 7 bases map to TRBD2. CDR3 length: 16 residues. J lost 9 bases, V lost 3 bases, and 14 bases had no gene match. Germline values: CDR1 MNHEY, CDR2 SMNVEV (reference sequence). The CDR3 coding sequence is TGTGCCAGCAGTTTCGGGGGGAGGGCCGCTTTTTCTGAGCAGTTCTTC. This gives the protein CASSFGGRAAFSEQFF.

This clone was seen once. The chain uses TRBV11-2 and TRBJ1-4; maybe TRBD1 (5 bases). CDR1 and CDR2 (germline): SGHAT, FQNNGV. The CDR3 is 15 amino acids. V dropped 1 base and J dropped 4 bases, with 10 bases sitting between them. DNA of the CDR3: TGTGCCAGCAGCTTAGTCCGGGGGAATAATGAAAAACTGTTTTTT. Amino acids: CASSLVRGNNEKLFF.

DNA for the CDR3: TGTGCCAGCAGCCAAGGACTAGCGGGAACCATTCAGTACTTC. Translating gives CASSQGLAGTIQYF. The chain recombines TRBV14 with TRBJ2-4, with 11 bases matching TRBD2. In germline, CDR1 is SGHDN, CDR2 FVKESK. V shed 1 base, J shed 9 bases, and the junction held 2 bases outside the gene matches. This CDR3 is built from 14 residues.

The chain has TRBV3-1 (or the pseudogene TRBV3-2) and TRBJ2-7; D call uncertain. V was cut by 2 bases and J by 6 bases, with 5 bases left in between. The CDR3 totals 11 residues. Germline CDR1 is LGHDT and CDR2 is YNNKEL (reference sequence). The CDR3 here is CASSQYAEQYF. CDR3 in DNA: TGTGCCAGCAGCCAATATGCCGAGCAGTACTTC.

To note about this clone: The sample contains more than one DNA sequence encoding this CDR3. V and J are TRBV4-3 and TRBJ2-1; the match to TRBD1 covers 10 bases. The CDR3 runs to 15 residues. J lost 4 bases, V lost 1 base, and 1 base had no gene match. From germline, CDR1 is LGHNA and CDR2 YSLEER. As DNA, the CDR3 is TGCGCCAGCAGCCAAGGGACAGGGGGATACAATGAGCAGTTCTTC. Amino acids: CASSQGTGGYNEQFF.